The rows below give T cell receptor beta chains drawn from one sample of a study of blood T cells in healthy people across ages. TCRdb re-called the 5' RACE reads through MiXCR, storing one row per CDR3 protein. The sample contains 450,000 to 700,000 distinct CDR3 sequences, 25% to 30% of which appear only once. The specimen was blood. Receptors originate from a woman in her 70s in good health. Both conserved end residues are part of each CDR3. The order of the fields is J gene, V gene, clone size, D gene, CDR3 protein, CDR3 DNA. D genes are given only for firm matches. A clone size is listed for some rows: how often the clone was seen (once, few, many), or a class if it is expanded.

TRBJ2-1 TRBV12-3/TRBV12-4 few . CASRRISNEQFF TGTGCCAGCAGGCGCATATCGAATGAGCAGTTCTTC
TRBJ2-3 TRBV29-1 . . CSVGGAGGSTDTQYF TGCAGCGTTGGCGGGGCAGGTGGAAGCACGGATACGCAGTATTTT
TRBJ1-1 TRBV15 . TRBD1 CATSSRQGEAFF TGTGCCACCAGCTCAAGACAGGGGGAAGCTTTCTTT
TRBJ1-1 TRBV10-3 once TRBD1 CAISARTGLNTEAFF TGTGCCATCAGTGCCCGGACAGGACTGAACACTGAAGCTTTCTTT
TRBJ2-4 TRBV20-1 . TRBD2 CSAGLVSGNIQYF TGCAGTGCTGGACTAGTAAGTGGGAACATTCAGTACTTC
TRBJ1-2 TRBV25-1 . . CASNSPEGYGYTF TGTGCCAGCAACAGTCCCGAGGGGTATGGCTACACCTTC
TRBJ2-3 TRBV24-1 . . CATGPNGGQVSSTDTQYF TGTGCCACCGGCCCGAACGGGGGCCAGGTCTCTAGCACAGATACGCAGTATTTT
TRBJ1-2 TRBV20-1 . . CSTFMDSYGYTF TGCAGTACTTTTATGGACAGTTATGGCTACACCTTC
TRBJ2-5 TRBV25-1 . . CASSAQGEGTQYF TGTGCCAGCAGTGCCCAGGGTGAGGGGACCCAGTACTTC
TRBJ2-7 TRBV29-1 . . CSVLSGRTAEQYF TGCAGCGTCCTATCGGGTCGGACGGCCGAGCAGTACTTC
TRBJ2-7 TRBV5-6 few . CASSSSFYEQYF TGTGCCAGCAGCTCCTCCTTCTACGAGCAGTACTTC
TRBJ2-2 TRBV2 . TRBD2 CASSDLGLAGENTGELFF TGTGCCAGCAGTGATCTAGGACTAGCGGGAGAGAACACCGGGGAGCTGTTTTTT
TRBJ2-5 TRBV7-2 few . CASSSTIKETQYF TGTGCCAGCAGCTCGACTATAAAAGAGACCCAGTACTTC
TRBJ2-3 TRBV20-1 . TRBD2 CSASLSGDNTDTQYF TGCAGTGCTAGTCTTAGCGGGGACAACACAGATACGCAGTATTTT
TRBJ1-6 TRBV7-9 . . CASSLMETALHF TGTGCCAGCAGCTTAATGGAAACAGCCCTCCACTTT
TRBJ1-5 TRBV5-1 . . CASSYDPSNQPQHF TGCGCCAGCAGCTATGACCCCAGCAATCAGCCCCAGCATTTT
TRBJ1-4 TRBV7-2 . . CASSRSPTTNEKLFF TGTGCCAGCAGCCGATCGCCGACAACTAATGAAAAGCTGTTTTTT
TRBJ1-5 TRBV6-5 many . CASNEGEGQPQHF TGTGCCAGCAATGAGGGGGAAGGTCAGCCCCAGCATTTT
TRBJ1-2 TRBV20-1 . TRBD1 CSARRTGGTLYGYTF TGCAGTGCTAGAAGGACAGGGGGTACCTTGTATGGCTACACCTTC
TRBJ1-4 TRBV7-2 . . CASSLTPRGEKLFF TGTGCCAGCAGCTTGACACCACGCGGTGAAAAACTGTTTTTT